Presented here are 10 T cell receptor beta chains from one specimen sequenced in a study of T cell changes during pregnancy in multiple sclerosis. Only in-frame clones appear in the TCRdb table, and some are missing; sequencing was by immunoSEQ multiplex PCR. The data contain about 93,000 clones, around 94% of them seen just once; the ten biggest clones take up 2% to 2.5%. The material sequenced was peripheral blood, taken after pregnancy. The receptors stem from a female donor with multiple sclerosis, enrolled in a pregnancy study.

The chain carries TRBV6-5 and TRBJ2-1; weak D call: TRBD2 (5 bases). V lost 6 bases and J 0 bases, leaving 12 bases between the germline ends. The V gene's germline CDR1 is MNHEY and CDR2 SVGAGI. The CDR3 covers 15 residues. DNA for the CDR3: TGTGCCAGCAGCTATCGGACTTACTCCTACAATGAGCAGTTCTTC. Translating it yields CASSYRTYSYNEQFF.

The chain couples TRBV7-2 to TRBJ1-1; D is ambiguous. Trimming removed 2 bases at V and 7 bases at J, with 5 bases between. The CDR3 spans 11 residues. Germline CDR1 is SGHTA and CDR2 is FQGNSA. Written as DNA, the CDR3 is TGTGCCAGCAGCTTACAGTTTGAAGCTTTCTTT. Translating it yields CASSLQFEAFF.

This chain connects TRBV19 to TRBJ1-3; 10 positions agree with TRBD1. V lost 3 bases to trimming and J lost 0 bases; unmatched junction nucleotides: 5. The CDR3 is made up of 17 amino acids. Germline-derived CDR1 and CDR2 are LNHDA and SQIVND (reference sequence). CDR3 region: CASSMWRTGGSGNTIYF. The CDR3 region has the DNA TGTGCCAGTAGTATGTGGCGGACAGGGGGCTCTGGAAACACCATATATTTT.

The genes are TRBV9 and TRBJ2-7, with TRBD2 as a possible D gene (7 bases). From germline, CDR1 is SGDLS and CDR2 YYNGEE. This CDR3 spans 18 amino acids. V gave up 1 base and J gave up 2 bases, with 22 bases separating them. CDR3 DNA: TGTGCCAGCAGCGTAAATCTCCGGGGGGCAGTATCCCCCTACGAGCAGTACTTC. The encoded protein is CASSVNLRGAVSPYEQYF.

CDR3: CASSLLLRDNSYEQYF. In DNA, the CDR3 is TGTGCCAGCAGCTTGTTGTTACGGGACAACTCCTACGAGCAGTACTTC. This chain joins TRBV7-6 and TRBJ2-7; a weak D match, TRBD1 (6 bases). Trimming shortened V by 3 bases and J by 0 bases, and 15 bases separated the two germline ends. The CDR3 length is 16 residues. Germline V CDR1 and CDR2: SGHVS, FNYEAQ.

V usage is TRBV7-9 and J usage is TRBJ1-1; TRBD1 matches at 7 bases. CDR3 size: 10 residues. Germline V CDR1 and CDR2: SEHNR, FQNEAQ (reference sequence). Trimming took 6 bases from V and 11 from J; bases not matched to a gene: 3. The CDR3, as DNA: TGTGCCAGCAGTTCGGACAGGGCTTTCTTT. It is translated as CASSSDRAFF. Filled out from reference TRBV7-9 and TRBJ1-1, the complete variable domain reads DTGVSQNPRHKITKRGQNVTFRCDPISEHNRLYWYRQTLGQGPEFLTYFQNEAQLEKSRLLSDRFSAERPKGSFSTLEIQRTEQGDSAMYLCASSSDRAFFGQGTRLTVV.

This clone was found once. The chain links TRBV30 to TRBJ1-1, with D possibly being TRBD1 (6 bases). Trimming took 4 bases from V and 5 from J, leaving 14 bases between them. The CDR3 runs to 13 residues. Germline V lookup: CDR1 GTSNPN, CDR2 SVGIG (reference sequence). CDR3 coding DNA: TGTGCCTGGATGCAAACTCAGGGGACTGAAGCTTTCTTT. Amino acids: CAWMQTQGTEAFF.

This sequence joins TRBV5-1 and TRBJ1-2; the D gene is possibly TRBD1 (6 bases). Germline CDR1 reads SGHRS; CDR2 reads YFSETQ. V was cut by 0 bases and J by 4 bases, with 7 bases left in between. This CDR3 has 13 amino acids. This chain's CDR3 is CASSLDRVYGYTF. CDR3 bases: TGCGCCAGCAGCTTGGACAGGGTCTATGGCTACACCTTC.

The chain is built from TRBV6-1 and TRBJ2-3, with a weak D call TRBD1 (5 bases). Trimming removed 6 bases from V and 0 bases from J, with 13 bases in between. The CDR3 sequence is 15 residues long. Germline values: CDR1 MNHNS, CDR2 SASEGT. The CDR3 reads CASSVGATSTDTQYF. The CDR3 bases are TGTGCCAGCAGCGTAGGGGCGACTAGCACAGATACGCAGTATTTT.

This chain links TRBV27 with TRBJ1-1; D is ambiguous. Trimming took 3 bases from V and 7 from J, leaving 9 bases between them. Per the germline V gene, CDR1 is MNHEY and CDR2 is SMNVEV (reference sequence). The CDR3 extends over 12 amino acids. For the CDR3, the DNA is TGTGCCAGCAGTTTGCCCGGGAATGAAGCTTTCTTT. It encodes CASSLPGNEAFF.